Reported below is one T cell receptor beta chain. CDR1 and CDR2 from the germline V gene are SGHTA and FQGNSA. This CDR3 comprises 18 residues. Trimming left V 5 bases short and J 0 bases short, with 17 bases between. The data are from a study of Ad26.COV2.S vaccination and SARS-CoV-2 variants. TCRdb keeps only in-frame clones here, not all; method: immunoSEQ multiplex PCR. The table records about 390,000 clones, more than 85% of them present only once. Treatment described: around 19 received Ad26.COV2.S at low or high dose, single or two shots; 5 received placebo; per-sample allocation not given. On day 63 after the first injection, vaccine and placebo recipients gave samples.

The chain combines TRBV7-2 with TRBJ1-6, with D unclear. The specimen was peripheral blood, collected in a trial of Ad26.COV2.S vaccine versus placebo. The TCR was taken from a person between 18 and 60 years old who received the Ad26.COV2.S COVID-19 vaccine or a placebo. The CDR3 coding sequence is TGTGCCAGCAGCCGGACGAGTCCTGACCACTCCTATAATTCACCCCTCCACTTT. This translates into CASSRTSPDHSYNSPLHF.